This T cell receptor beta chain came from a study of shared clonotypes between healthy human individuals. Produced via immunoSEQ multiplex PCR; TCRdb's table is partial and in-frame only. The top ten hold about 11% of the sample, which has fewer than 650,000 clones, around 80% seen once. The CDR3 loop spans 16 amino acids. J lost 7 bases, V lost 0 bases, and 6 bases had no gene match. Germline loops: CDR1 SGHKS, CDR2 YYEKEE (reference sequence). This receptor was taken from a woman in her thirties or forties in good health. Some clones in this sample may be carry-over from other donors' samples. V usage is TRBV5-5 and J usage is TRBJ2-1; 11 bases fit TRBD1. Sequencing was done on a sample of PBMCs. This chain's CDR3 is CASSLVGQGASNEQFF. In DNA form, the CDR3 reads TGTGCCAGCAGCTTGGTTGGACAGGGGGCCTCGAATGAGCAGTTCTTC.